The 14 T cell receptor beta chains listed next were all sequenced from one sample in a study of cytomegalovirus exposure and HLA in healthy donors. PCR used 60 Vbeta primers and 13 Jbeta primers. The protocol was immunoSEQ multiplex PCR, while the TCRdb copy is restricted to in-frame clones and leaves out a portion. The data show roughly 160,000 clones, with about four fifths seen just once and over 8.5% held by the top ten. Sequencing input: PBMCs. Receptors were obtained from a man in his forties or fifties in good health and CMV-seropositive.

This sequence joins TRBV5-4 and TRBJ1-2; 9 nucleotides agree with TRBD1. The germline V gene has CDR1 SGHNT and CDR2 YYREEE (reference sequence). The CDR3 consists of 13 residues. The V segment lost 2 bases and the J segment 6 bases; nucleotides outside the gene matches: 2. CDR3 amino acids: CASSFDRGNGYTF. The DNA of the CDR3 is TGTGCCAGCAGCTTCGACAGGGGGAATGGCTACACCTTC.

This sequence joins TRBV2 and TRBJ1-1; TRBD1 matches 9 bases. V dropped 6 bases and J dropped 1; count of bases not matched to a gene: 12. Looked up from germline, CDR1 is SNHLY and CDR2 is FYNNEI. This CDR3 has 17 amino acids. CDR3 nucleotides: TGTGCCAGCAGGCATAGACCGGGACAGGGATCGAACACTGAAGCTTTCTTT. Protein sequence: CASRHRPGQGSNTEAFF.

The rearrangement joins TRBV9 to TRBJ2-7; weak D call: TRBD2 (8 bases). The V end was cut by 0 bases, the J end by 6 bases, with 19 bases between. The CDR3 has 16 residues. CDR1 is SGDLS, CDR2 YYNGEE, per germline. The DNA for the CDR3 is TGTGCCAGCAGCGTAGCGGGAGGGGGCAGGGGCAGCGAGCAGTACTTC. Its protein is CASSVAGGGRGSEQYF.

J is TRBJ1-1 and V is TRBV4-1; 12 positions match TRBD1. Trimming cost V 4 bases and J 4 bases; bases outside gene matches: 7. Germline V CDR1 and CDR2: MGHRA, YSYEKL. This CDR3 contains 16 residues. The CDR3 protein is CASSPTGTGGFTEAFF. The CDR3, as DNA: TGCGCCAGCAGCCCAACCGGGACAGGGGGCTTCACTGAAGCTTTCTTT.

This chain links TRBV4-2 with TRBJ2-7, with D hard to call. Germline assignment: CDR1 LGHNA and CDR2 YNFKEQ. Trimming took 4 bases from V and 0 from J, leaving 10 bases between them. CDR3 length: 14 residues. The CDR3 spells CASSPRLPSYEQYF. In nucleotides, the CDR3 is TGTGCCAGCAGCCCCCGACTCCCCTCCTACGAGCAGTACTTC.

The chain employs TRBV19 and TRBJ1-1, with 7 bases that match TRBD1. CDR1 and CDR2 (germline): LNHDA, SQIVND (reference sequence). CDR3 length equals 13 residues. The V and J ends lost 5 bases and 6 bases, in that order; junction bases with no gene match: 6. The CDR3 sequence is CASSVRGVAEAFF. DNA for the CDR3: TGTGCCAGTAGTGTCAGGGGGGTCGCTGAAGCTTTCTTT.

The chain has TRBV6-5 and TRBJ2-7; D may be TRBD1 (5 bases). CDR1 is MNHEY and CDR2 is SVGAGI in the germline V gene. V dropped 5 bases and J dropped 3 bases, with 14 bases sitting between them. This CDR3 is built from 14 residues. DNA for the CDR3: TGTGCCAGCAGTACTCCTGACAGAATCTACGAGCAGTACTTC. Its protein is CASSTPDRIYEQYF.

This clone was seen only once. This chain links TRBV27 with TRBJ2-7, with TRBD2 matching over 13 bases. The CDR3 length is 15 residues. The V gene's germline CDR1 is MNHEY and CDR2 SMNVEV (reference sequence). Trimming cost V 0 bases and J 5 bases; bases outside gene matches: 1. CDR3 sequence: CASSLSGLAGNEQYF. In nucleotides, the CDR3 is TGTGCCAGCAGTTTATCGGGACTAGCGGGGAACGAGCAGTACTTC.

The V call is TRBV30, the J call TRBJ2-1; TRBD2 matches 14 bases. This CDR3 is 14 amino acids long. V lost 5 bases to trimming and J lost 12 bases; unmatched junction nucleotides: 9. Germline V gives CDR1 GTSNPN, CDR2 SVGIG (reference sequence). CDR3 in DNA: TGTGCCTGGGCCGGACTAGCGGGGGGCGGGGGGCAGTTCTTC. Translated: CAWAGLAGGGGQFF.

This clone has a single count. The CDR3 bases are TGTGCCAGCAGTTTTTGGGACAGACCTAACTATGGCTACACCTTC. Its protein is CASSFWDRPNYGYTF. The chain couples TRBV28 to TRBJ1-2, with 7 nucleotides matching TRBD1. Germline V gene lookup returns CDR1 MDHEN and CDR2 SYDVKM. The CDR3 has 15 residues. Losses at the gene ends were 3 bases for V and 0 bases for J; bases not matched to a gene: 4.

The chain uses TRBV4-2 and TRBJ2-7; 7 nucleotides match TRBD1. Germline assignment: CDR1 LGHNA and CDR2 YNFKEQ. This CDR3 is built from 16 residues. With 1 base clipped from V and 5 bases from J, the junction kept 11 bases outside the gene matches. CDR3: CASSQGALRGFHEQYF. The CDR3 nucleotides read TGTGCCAGCAGCCAAGGAGCGCTCAGGGGGTTCCACGAGCAGTACTTC.

The chain links TRBV11-2 to TRBJ1-1; TRBD1 might be the D (5 bases). The germline V gene encodes CDR1 SGHAT and CDR2 FQNNGV. With 0 bases removed from V and 1 base from J, the gap between germline ends came to 9 bases. The CDR3 contains 15 residues. CDR3 amino acids: CASSLDGRENTEAFF. The CDR3 bases are TGTGCCAGCAGCTTAGACGGCAGGGAGAACACTGAAGCTTTCTTT.

The chain joins TRBV5-4 to TRBJ1-3; perhaps TRBD1 as D (6 bases). V was clipped by 4 bases and J by 1 base, with 15 bases between them. CDR1 is SGHNT and CDR2 is YYREEE in the germline V gene (reference sequence). The CDR3 is made up of 16 amino acids. The CDR3 bases are TGTGCCAGCAGCCAGGGCGGGGGCGAGTCTGGAAACACCATATATTTT. Protein: CASSQGGGESGNTIYF. The entire variable domain, with the rest obtained from reference TRBV5-4 and TRBJ1-3, is as follows: ETGVTQSPTHLIKTRGQQVTLRCSSQSGHNTVSWYQQALGQGPQFIFQYYREEENGRGNFPPRFSGLQFPNYSSELNVNALELDDSALYLCASSQGGGESGNTIYFGEGSWLTVV.

The genes are TRBV6-8 and TRBJ1-4; possible D gene TRBD1, 5 bases. Trimming left V 8 bases short and J 12 bases short, with 13 bases between. The CDR3 covers 11 residues. The germline V gene has CDR1 MNHGY and CDR2 SAAAGT. Written as DNA, the CDR3 is TGTGCCAGCCATCAGGGTTATGAACTGTTTTTT. Amino acid sequence: CASHQGYELFF.